This T cell receptor (beta chain) was obtained from a study of T cell repertoires in cytomegalovirus infection. Overall study context: Both a matching HLA type and CMV infection were indicated by public TCR beta signatures.

This clonotype was detected ten times or more. The antigen is unknown. Germline V CDR1 and CDR2: MDHEN, SYDVKM. The CDR3 runs to 16 residues. V lost 2 bases and J lost 0, with 11 bases in between. Study conclusions and caveats: Cumulative public TCR beta family frequency identified carriers of CMV plus the relevant HLA.

TCRdb called the reads again in MiXCR, with one record for every CDR3 protein. The sample records tens of thousands of distinct CDR3 sequences, 20% to 30% being singletons. The rearrangement links TRBV28 to TRBJ2-4; D is ambiguous. This sample comprised CD8+ T cells from cultured PBMCs, obtained from culture after CMV antigen stimulation. This sequence originates from a human donor in good health (CMV status not recorded). Some clones in this sample may be carry-over from other donors' samples. The CDR3 sequence: CASSLVQAIAKNIQYF. The DNA for the CDR3 is TGTGCCAGCAGTTTAGTCCAGGCGATAGCCAAAAACATTCAGTACTTC. The full variable domain, its missing parts supplied by reference TRBV28 and TRBJ2-4, is DVKVTQSSRYLVKRTGEKVFLECVQDMDHENMFWYRQDPGLGLRLIYFSYDVKMKEKGDIPEGYSVSREKKERFSLILESASTNQTSMYLCASSLVQAIAKNIQYFGAGTRLSVL.